This is a list of T cell receptor beta chains from one sample in a study of identical twins' blood T cells. TCRdb recomputed calls from the 5' RACE reads with MiXCR, one row per CDR3 protein. The sample lists roughly 340,000 distinct CDR3 sequences, about 28% occurring once. The sample consisted of PBMCs. The receptors come from a woman aged 18-49 years in good health. CDR3s include the opening cysteine and the closing phenylalanine or tryptophan.

V gene,CDR3 length,CDR3 protein
TRBV6-6,17,CASRLRGARTRTDTQYF
TRBV7-3,15,CASSLRTGRYNEQFF
TRBV12-3/TRBV12-4,14,CASNSPRQGKTAFF
TRBV7-9,12,CASSLGIEGYTF
TRBV19,16,CASSRAMGQGARGYTF
TRBV20-1,10,CSARSNEQFF
TRBV29-1,14,CSVRLGSSYNEQFF
TRBV7-8,18,CASSSHNWTGKAGNTIYF
TRBV27,14,CASSFSTRTYEQYF
TRBV12-3/TRBV12-4,16,CASSFRTSGRIYEQYF
TRBV20-1,13,CSAGQSANYGYTF
TRBV7-9,15,CASSPGWGLENTIYF
TRBV9,15,CASSEGLAGNNEQFF
TRBV14,13,CASSRDQNTEAFF
TRBV7-2,14,CASSSRVLDTEAFF
TRBV20-1,15,CSAGPPHSSYNEQFF
TRBV3-1,15,CASSLTLGGYNEQFF